Described below is a single T cell receptor beta chain sequence and its context. The data were taken from a study of T cell responses to AZD1222 COVID-19 vaccine. TCRdb keeps only in-frame clones here, not all; method: immunoSEQ multiplex PCR. Here the sample spans around 110,000 clones, roughly 93% being singletons. The sample was peripheral blood, taken on day 0 of AZD1222 vaccination. This clonotype was sampled from an adult in good health.

CDR3: CASSLKAGLMNTEAFF. Here the CDR3 DNA reads TGTGCCAGCAGCTTGAAGGCAGGGCTTATGAACACTGAAGCTTTCTTT. This chain links TRBV5-6 with TRBJ1-1, with D perhaps TRBD1 (5 bases). CDR3 length: 16 amino acids. V was clipped by 1 base and J by 0 bases, with 13 bases between them. Germline CDR1 is SGHDT and CDR2 is YYEEEE.